The T cell receptor (beta chain) described here comes from a study of CD8 T cells in ankylosing spondylitis. Broader study findings: In peripheral blood, disease-linked CD8+ clones occurred at relatively low frequencies. Reportedly, significant enrichment of disease-linked clones occurred in matched ankylosing spondylitis synovial fluid. Reactive arthritis synovial fluid and blood were previously reported to contain some motif variants.

Making use of molecular barcodes, quantitative 5'-RACE generated TCR beta libraries. TCRdb re-analysed the 5' RACE reads in MiXCR, keeping a single row per CDR3 protein. The sample holds about 140,000 distinct CDR3 sequences, around 6.6% seen once. This clonotype was observed many times. Its antigen is undetermined. In germline, CDR1 is SGHRS, CDR2 YFSETQ. The CDR3 spans 15 residues. The V end lost 4 bases, the J end lost 6 bases, and 17 bases lay between the germline ends. V is TRBV5-1 and J is TRBJ1-5, with TRBD1 as a possible D gene (6 bases). The specimen sequenced was blood, either unsorted or a sorted T cell fraction (not recorded which). The source is a female donor with ankylosing spondylitis or in good health (not recorded which). As DNA, the CDR3 is TGCGCCAGCAGCGAGTCCACAGGGTCCGCTCAGCCCCAGCATTTT. Protein: CASSESTGSAQPQHF.